Included here is one T cell receptor (beta chain) sequence, with context. The antigen remains undetermined. This CDR3 has 11 residues. V was clipped by 2 bases and J by 12 bases, with 8 bases between them. CDR1 MNHNS and CDR2 SASEGT come from the germline V gene. This sample was included in a study of shared clonotypes between healthy human individuals. Study summary: CD4 naive and memory got three plates each, CD8 naive two, CD8 memory one.

General study points: A reduction in generation probabilities was seen for non-shared clonotypes relative to those shared by all four donors.

At deep level, the assay was performed. Authors' data handling: Filtering differed for immunoSEQ, which gave only junction sequences without quality scores. The assay was immunoSEQ multiplex PCR, and TCRdb's table has in-frame clones only and misses some. V and J calls and clone size come straight from that table; D and trimming were deduced from the DNA. The sample contains over a million clones, about 80% of which appear only once. The receptor comes from a man aged 18 to 29 in good health. Sequences were obtained from memory CD4+ T cells sorted from blood. The subset is: CD45RA-negative fraction. V gene TRBV6-1 combines with J gene TRBJ1-3, with D unresolved. The CDR3 coding sequence is TGTGCCAGCAGTGAAAAGGGAAGCATATATTTT. This codes for CASSEKGSIYF.